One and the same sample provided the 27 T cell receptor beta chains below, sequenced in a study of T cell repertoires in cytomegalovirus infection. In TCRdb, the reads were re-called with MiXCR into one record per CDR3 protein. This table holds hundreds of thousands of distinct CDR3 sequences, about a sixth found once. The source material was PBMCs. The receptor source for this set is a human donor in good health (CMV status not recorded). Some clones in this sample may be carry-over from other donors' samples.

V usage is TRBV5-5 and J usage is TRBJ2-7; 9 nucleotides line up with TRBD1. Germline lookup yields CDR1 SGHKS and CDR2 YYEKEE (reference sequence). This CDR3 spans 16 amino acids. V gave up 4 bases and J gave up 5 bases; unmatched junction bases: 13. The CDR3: CASSLDIQGAYDEQYF. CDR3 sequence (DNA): TGTGCCAGCAGCCTAGATATACAGGGGGCCTATGACGAGCAGTACTTC.

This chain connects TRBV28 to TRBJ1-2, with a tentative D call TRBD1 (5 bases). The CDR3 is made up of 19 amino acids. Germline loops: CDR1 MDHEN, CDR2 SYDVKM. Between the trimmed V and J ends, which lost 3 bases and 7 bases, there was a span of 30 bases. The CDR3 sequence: CASSFDRTRLAGQIGGYTF. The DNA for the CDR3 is TGTGCCAGCAGTTTTGATAGGACTAGATTGGCAGGGCAGATTGGTGGCTACACCTTC.

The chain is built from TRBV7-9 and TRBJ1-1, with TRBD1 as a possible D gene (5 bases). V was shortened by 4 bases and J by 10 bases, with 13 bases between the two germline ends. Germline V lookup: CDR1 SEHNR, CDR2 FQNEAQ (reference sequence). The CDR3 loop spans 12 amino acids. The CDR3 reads CASSSTRGVAFF. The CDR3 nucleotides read TGTGCCAGCAGCTCGACCCGGGGGGTAGCTTTCTTT.

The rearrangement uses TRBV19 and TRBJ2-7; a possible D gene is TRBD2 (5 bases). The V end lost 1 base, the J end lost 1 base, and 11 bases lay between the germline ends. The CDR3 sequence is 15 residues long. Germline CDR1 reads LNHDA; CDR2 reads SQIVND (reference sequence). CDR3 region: CASSIVGVPSYEQYF. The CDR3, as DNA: TGTGCCAGTAGTATAGTCGGGGTCCCGTCCTACGAGCAGTACTTC.

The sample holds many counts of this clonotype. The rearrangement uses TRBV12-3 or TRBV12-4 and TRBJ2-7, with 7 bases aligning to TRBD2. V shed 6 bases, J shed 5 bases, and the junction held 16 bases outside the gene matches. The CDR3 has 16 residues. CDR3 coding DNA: TGTGCCAGCAGCCGGACCACGGGGGGATATTCGAACGAGCAGTACTTC. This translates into CASSRTTGGYSNEQYF.

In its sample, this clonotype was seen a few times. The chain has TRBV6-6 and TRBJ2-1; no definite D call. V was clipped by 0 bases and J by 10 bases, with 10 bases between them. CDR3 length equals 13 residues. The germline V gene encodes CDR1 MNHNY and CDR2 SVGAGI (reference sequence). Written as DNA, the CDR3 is TGTGCCAGCAGTTACTCCGGATATAACGAGCAGTTCTTC. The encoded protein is CASSYSGYNEQFF.

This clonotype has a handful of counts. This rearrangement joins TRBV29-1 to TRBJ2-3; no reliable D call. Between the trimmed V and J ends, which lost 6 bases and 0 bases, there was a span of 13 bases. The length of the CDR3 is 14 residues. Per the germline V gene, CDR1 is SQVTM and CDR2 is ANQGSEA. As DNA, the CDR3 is TGCAGCGTCAATCTAGGATACAGCACAGATACGCAGTATTTT. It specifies CSVNLGYSTDTQYF.

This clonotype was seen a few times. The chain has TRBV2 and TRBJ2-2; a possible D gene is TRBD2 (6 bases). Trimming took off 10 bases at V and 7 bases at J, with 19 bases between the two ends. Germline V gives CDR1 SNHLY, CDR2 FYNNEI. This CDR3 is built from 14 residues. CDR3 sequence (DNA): TGTGCCACCAGACCTACCTACGGGAGCGGGGAGCTGTTTTTT. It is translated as CATRPTYGSGELFF.

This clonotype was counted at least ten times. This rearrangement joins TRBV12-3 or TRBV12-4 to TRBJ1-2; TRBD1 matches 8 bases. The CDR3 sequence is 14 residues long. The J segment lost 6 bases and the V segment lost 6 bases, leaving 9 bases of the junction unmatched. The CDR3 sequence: CASSPRTGPDGYTF. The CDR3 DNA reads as TGTGCCAGCAGCCCCAGGACAGGGCCTGATGGCTACACCTTC.

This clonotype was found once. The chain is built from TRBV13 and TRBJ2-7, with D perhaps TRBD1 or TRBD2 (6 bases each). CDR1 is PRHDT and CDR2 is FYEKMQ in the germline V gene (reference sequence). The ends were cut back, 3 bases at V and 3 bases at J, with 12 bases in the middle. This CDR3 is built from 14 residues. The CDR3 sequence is CASSFDRRDYEQYF. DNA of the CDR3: TGTGCCAGCAGCTTTGACAGGAGGGACTACGAGCAGTACTTC. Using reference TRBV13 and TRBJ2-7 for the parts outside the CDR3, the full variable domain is AAGVIQSPRHLIKEKRETATLKCYPIPRHDTVYWYQQGPGQDPQFLISFYEKMQSDKGSIPDRFSAQQFSDYHSELNMSSLELGDSALYFCASSFDRRDYEQYFGPGTRLTVT.

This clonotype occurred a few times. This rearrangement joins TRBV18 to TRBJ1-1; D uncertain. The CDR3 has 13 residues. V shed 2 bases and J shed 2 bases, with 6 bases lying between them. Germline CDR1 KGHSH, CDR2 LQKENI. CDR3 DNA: TGTGCCAGCTCACCATTGGCCAACACTGAAGCTTTCTTT. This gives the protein CASSPLANTEAFF.

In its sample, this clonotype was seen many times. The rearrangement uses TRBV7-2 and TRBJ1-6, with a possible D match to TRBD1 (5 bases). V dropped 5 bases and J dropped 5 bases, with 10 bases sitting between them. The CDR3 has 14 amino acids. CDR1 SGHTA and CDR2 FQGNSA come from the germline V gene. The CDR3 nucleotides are TGTGCCAGCAGCCGGGACTGGAATAATTCACCCCTCCACTTT. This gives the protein CASSRDWNNSPLHF.

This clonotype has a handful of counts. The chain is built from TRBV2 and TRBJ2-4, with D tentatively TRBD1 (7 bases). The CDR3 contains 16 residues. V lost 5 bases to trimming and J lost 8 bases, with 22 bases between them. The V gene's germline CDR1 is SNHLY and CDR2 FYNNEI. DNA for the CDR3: TGTGCCAGCAGTCTCCTCTCGGGGCAGGGGGGCGACATTCAGTACTTC. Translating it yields CASSLLSGQGGDIQYF.

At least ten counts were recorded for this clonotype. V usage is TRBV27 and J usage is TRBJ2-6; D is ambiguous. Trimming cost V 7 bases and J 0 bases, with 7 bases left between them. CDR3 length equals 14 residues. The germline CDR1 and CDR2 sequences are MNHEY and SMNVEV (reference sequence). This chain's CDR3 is CASTRNSGANVLTF. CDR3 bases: TGTGCCAGCACTCGGAACTCTGGGGCCAACGTCCTGACTTTC.

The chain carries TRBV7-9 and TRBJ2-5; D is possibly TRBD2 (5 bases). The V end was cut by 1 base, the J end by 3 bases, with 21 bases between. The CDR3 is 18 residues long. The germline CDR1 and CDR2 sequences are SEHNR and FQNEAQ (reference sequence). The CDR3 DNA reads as TGTGCCAGCAGCTTAGGGTTATTCGGGAAGGCGAATGAAGAGACCCAGTACTTC. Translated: CASSLGLFGKANEETQYF.

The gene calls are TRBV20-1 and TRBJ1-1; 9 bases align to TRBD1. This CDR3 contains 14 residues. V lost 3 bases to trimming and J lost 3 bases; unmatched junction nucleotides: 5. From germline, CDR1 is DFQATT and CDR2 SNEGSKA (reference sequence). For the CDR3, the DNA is TGCAGTGCTAGGAGACGGGACAGGGACACTGAAGCTTTCTTT. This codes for CSARRRDRDTEAFF.

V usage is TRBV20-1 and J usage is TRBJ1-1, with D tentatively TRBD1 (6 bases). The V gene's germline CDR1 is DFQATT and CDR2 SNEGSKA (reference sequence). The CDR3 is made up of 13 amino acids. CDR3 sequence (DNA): TGCAGCAGCGCCGGGGGGCTTGGGACTGAAGCTTTCTTT. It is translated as CSSAGGLGTEAFF.

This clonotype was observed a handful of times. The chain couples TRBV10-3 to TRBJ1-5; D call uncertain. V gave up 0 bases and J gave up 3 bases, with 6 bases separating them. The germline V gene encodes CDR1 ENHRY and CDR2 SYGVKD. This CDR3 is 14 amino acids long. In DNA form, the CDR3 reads TGTGCCATCAGTGAGTCCGTCCACAATCAGCCCCAGCATTTT. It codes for CAISESVHNQPQHF.

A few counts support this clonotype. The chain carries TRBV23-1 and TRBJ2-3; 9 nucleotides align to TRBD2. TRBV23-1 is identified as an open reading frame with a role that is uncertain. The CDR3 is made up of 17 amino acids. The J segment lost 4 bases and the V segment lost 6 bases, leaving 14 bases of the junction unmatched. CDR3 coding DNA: TGCGCCAGCAGACCTGCGGGAGGGACTACTGATTCAGATACGCAGTATTTT. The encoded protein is CASRPAGGTTDSDTQYF.

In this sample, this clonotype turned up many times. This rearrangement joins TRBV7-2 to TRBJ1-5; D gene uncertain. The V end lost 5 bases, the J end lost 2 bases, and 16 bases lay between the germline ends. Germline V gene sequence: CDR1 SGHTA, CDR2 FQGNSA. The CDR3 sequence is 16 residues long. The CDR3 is CASSPNPTWGNQPQHF. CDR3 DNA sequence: TGTGCCAGCAGCCCAAACCCGACATGGGGCAATCAGCCCCAGCATTTT.

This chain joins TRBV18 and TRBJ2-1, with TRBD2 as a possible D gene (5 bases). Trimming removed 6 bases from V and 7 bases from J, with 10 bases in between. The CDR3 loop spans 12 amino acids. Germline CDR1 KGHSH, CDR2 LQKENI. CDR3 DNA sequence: TGTGCCAGCTCTCAGGACTCTAATGAGCAGTTCTTC. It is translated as CASSQDSNEQFF.

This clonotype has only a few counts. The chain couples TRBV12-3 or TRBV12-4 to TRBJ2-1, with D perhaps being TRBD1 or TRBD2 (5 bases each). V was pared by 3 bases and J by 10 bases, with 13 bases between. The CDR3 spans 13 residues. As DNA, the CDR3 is TGTGCCAGCAGTTTCCGTCGGGACGAGGAGCAGTTCTTC. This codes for CASSFRRDEEQFF.

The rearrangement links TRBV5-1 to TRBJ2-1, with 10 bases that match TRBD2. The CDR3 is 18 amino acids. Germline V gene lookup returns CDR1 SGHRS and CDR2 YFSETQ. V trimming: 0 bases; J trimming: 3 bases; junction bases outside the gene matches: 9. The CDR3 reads CASSLGQAGGWYYNEQFF. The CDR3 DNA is TGCGCCAGCAGCTTGGGGCAAGCGGGGGGGTGGTACTACAATGAGCAGTTCTTC.

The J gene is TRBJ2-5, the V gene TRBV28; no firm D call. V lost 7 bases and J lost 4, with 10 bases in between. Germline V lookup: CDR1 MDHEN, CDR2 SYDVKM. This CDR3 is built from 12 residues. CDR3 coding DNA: TGTGCCAGCAATCTGGGTCGAGAGACCCAGTACTTC. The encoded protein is CASNLGRETQYF.

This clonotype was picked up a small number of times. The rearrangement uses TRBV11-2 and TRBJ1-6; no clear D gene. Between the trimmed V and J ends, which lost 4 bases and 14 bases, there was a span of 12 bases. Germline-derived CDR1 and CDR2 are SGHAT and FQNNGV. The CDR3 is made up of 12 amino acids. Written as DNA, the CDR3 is TGTGCCAGCAGCTCCCCCACCTCAGCCCTCCACTTT. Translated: CASSSPTSALHF. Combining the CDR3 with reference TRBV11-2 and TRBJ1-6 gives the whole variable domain EAGVAQSPRYKIIEKRQSVAFWCNPISGHATLYWYQQILGQGPKLLIQFQNNGVVDDSQLPKDRFSAERLKGVDSTLKIQPAKLEDSAVYLCASSSPTSALHFGNGTRLTVT.

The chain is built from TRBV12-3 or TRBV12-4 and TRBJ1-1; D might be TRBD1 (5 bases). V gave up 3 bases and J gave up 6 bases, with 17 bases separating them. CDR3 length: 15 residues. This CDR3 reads CASSFWWGNSAEAFF. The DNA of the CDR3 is TGTGCCAGCAGTTTTTGGTGGGGGAATAGCGCTGAAGCTTTCTTT.

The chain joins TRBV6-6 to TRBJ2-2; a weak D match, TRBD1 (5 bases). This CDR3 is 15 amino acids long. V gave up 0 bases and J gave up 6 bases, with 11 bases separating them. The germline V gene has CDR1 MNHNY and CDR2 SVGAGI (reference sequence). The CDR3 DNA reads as TGTGCCAGCAGTTACTCAAGGGGTAACGCCGGGGAGCTGTTTTTT. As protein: CASSYSRGNAGELFF.